The next 17 T cell receptor beta chains were all read from a single sample in a study of naive and memory T cell subsets. The beta constant-region primer was an equimolar mix of two oligonucleotides covering TRBC1 and TRBC2. Nested alpha and beta constant-region primers with the SP2 primer drove four PCR rounds on ligated cDNA. TCRdb re-derived calls from the UMI-ligation and nested PCR reads in MiXCR, one entry per CDR3 protein. The sample carries around 130,000 distinct CDR3 sequences, 36% recorded once. Sequencing was done on a sample of central memory CD4+ T cells from blood. The receptors were sampled from a human donor in good health.

The chain employs TRBV28 and TRBJ2-1; 7 bases are shared with TRBD2. In germline, CDR1 is MDHEN, CDR2 SYDVKM. The CDR3 has 15 residues. With V trimmed by 6 bases and J by 2 bases, 7 bases remained unmatched. The DNA of the CDR3 is TGTGCCAGCAGGGGGGGGGGAGTAGCCTACAATGAGCAGTTCTTC. Amino acids: CASRGGGVAYNEQFF.

This sequence joins TRBV7-2 and TRBJ2-3; TRBD2 aligns across 10 bases. CDR3 length: 16 residues. The trim removed 1 base at V and 0 bases at J, leaving 1 base unmatched. The germline V gene encodes CDR1 SGHTA and CDR2 FQGNSA. The CDR3 nucleotides read TGTGCCAGCAGCTTAGTGGGACTAGCGAGCACAGATACGCAGTATTTT. This sequence encodes CASSLVGLASTDTQYF.

The sample holds a few counts of this clonotype. This chain uses TRBV7-9 with TRBJ2-7, with D possibly matching TRBD2 (6 bases). Trimming took off 3 bases at V and 0 bases at J, with 12 bases between the two ends. The CDR3 spans 15 residues. The germline V gene has CDR1 SEHNR and CDR2 FQNEAQ (reference sequence). CDR3 residues: CASSFGGIPSYEQYF. DNA of the CDR3: TGTGCCAGCAGCTTTGGCGGGATTCCCTCCTACGAGCAGTACTTC. The full variable domain, rest sourced from reference TRBV7-9 and TRBJ2-7, is DTGVSQNPRHKITKRGQNVTFRCDPISEHNRLYWYRQTLGQGPEFLTYFQNEAQLEKSRLLSDRFSAERPKGSFSTLEIQRTEQGDSAMYLCASSFGGIPSYEQYFGPGTRLTVT.

The rearrangement uses TRBV11-1 and TRBJ2-7; no definite D call. The CDR3 runs to 13 residues. Germline V lookup: CDR1 SGHAT, CDR2 FQDESV (reference sequence). V dropped 6 bases and J dropped 4 bases, with 13 bases sitting between them. CDR3 sequence reads: CASSRPRTYEQYF. DNA of the CDR3: TGTGCCAGCAGTCGACCCCGCACGTACGAGCAGTACTTC.

The table lists this clonotype with a few counts. The chain has TRBV6-5 and TRBJ1-1; no clear D. This CDR3 is 13 amino acids long. Trimming removed 5 bases from V and 1 base from J, with 8 bases in between. Germline V CDR1 and CDR2: MNHEY, SVGAGI. CDR3 DNA sequence: TGTGCCAGCAGTCCCCCAAAGAACACTGAAGCTTTCTTT. Its protein product is CASSPPKNTEAFF.

This clonotype occurred once. The chain carries TRBV4-1 and TRBJ2-7; 10 nucleotides line up with TRBD2. CDR1 MGHRA and CDR2 YSYEKL come from the germline V gene. The length of the CDR3 is 16 residues. Germline trimming cut 0 bases from V and 4 bases from J; bases unmatched to any gene: 6. The chain's CDR3 is CASSQDLASGRYEQYF. The CDR3 nucleotides read TGCGCCAGCAGCCAAGACTTAGCTAGCGGGAGATACGAGCAGTACTTC.

The V call is TRBV12-3 or TRBV12-4, the J call TRBJ2-1; D might be TRBD1 (6 bases). The CDR3 sequence is 19 residues long. The V end lost 5 bases, the J end lost 10 bases, and 33 bases lay between the germline ends. CDR3 in DNA: TGTGCCAGCAGTCGACCAGGGGACCGAAACCTAAAAATAACGGCGGAGCAGTTCTTC. Translated: CASSRPGDRNLKITAEQFF.

This clonotype was seen many times. The chain combines TRBV20-1 with TRBJ2-2; D is possibly TRBD1 (6 bases). V gave up 0 bases and J gave up 8 bases, with 13 bases separating them. The germline V gene has CDR1 DFQATT and CDR2 SNEGSKA (reference sequence). This CDR3 has 14 residues. CDR3 amino acids: CSARDKWGLGELFF. The DNA for the CDR3 is TGCAGTGCTAGAGACAAATGGGGGCTTGGGGAGCTGTTTTTT.

This clonotype turned up a few times. The chain combines TRBV20-1 with TRBJ2-1; no clear D. This CDR3 has 11 residues. V lost 6 bases and J 7 bases, leaving 10 bases between the germline ends. In germline, CDR1 is DFQATT, CDR2 SNEGSKA (reference sequence). CDR3 sequence (DNA): TGCAGTGCAAAGCTGGGGAATGAGCAGTTCTTC. The encoded protein is CSAKLGNEQFF.

The chain couples TRBV18 to TRBJ1-1; maybe TRBD1 (5 bases). CDR1 and CDR2 (germline): KGHSH, LQKENI. The CDR3 extends over 13 amino acids. Deletions cut 4 bases from V and 7 bases from J, with 13 bases between. In DNA, the CDR3 is TGTGCCAGCTCACAGGGGATTGATGATGAAGCTTTCTTT. Encoded protein: CASSQGIDDEAFF.

In this sample, this clonotype turned up a few times. This chain uses TRBV5-6 with TRBJ1-2; 9 nucleotides line up with TRBD1. The CDR3 spans 14 residues. V lost 4 bases and J lost 6; bases outside the gene matches: 7. Looked up from germline, CDR1 is SGHDT and CDR2 is YYEEEE. CDR3 in DNA: TGTGCCAGCAGCCAATTGGACAGGGGAGATGGCTACACCTTC. Translating gives CASSQLDRGDGYTF.

This chain connects TRBV24-1 to TRBJ1-1, with D possibly TRBD1 on 6 matching bases. The V gene's germline CDR1 is KGHDR and CDR2 SFDVKD. This CDR3 spans 14 amino acids. V dropped 7 bases and J dropped 0 bases, with 11 bases sitting between them. This CDR3 is CATRGGAVNTEAFF. The DNA for the CDR3 is TGTGCCACCAGAGGGGGTGCGGTGAACACTGAAGCTTTCTTT.

This clonotype was counted many times. This chain joins TRBV29-1 and TRBJ1-1; no reliable D call. This CDR3 is built from 12 residues. Per germline, CDR1 SQVTM and CDR2 ANQGSEA. The CDR3 loop is CSAAMVNTEAFF. In DNA form, the CDR3 reads TGCAGTGCCGCCATGGTCAACACTGAAGCTTTCTTT.

The table lists this clonotype with a few counts. This rearrangement joins TRBV28 to TRBJ2-3; 9 bases match TRBD2. The ends lost 6 bases at V and 3 bases at J; junction bases unmatched: 10. The CDR3 is made up of 16 amino acids. Germline V gives CDR1 MDHEN, CDR2 SYDVKM. CDR3: CASSWGSGSGTDTQYF. The CDR3 region has the DNA TGTGCCAGCAGCTGGGGTAGCGGGAGTGGAACAGATACGCAGTATTTT.

This clonotype showed up many times. This rearrangement joins TRBV5-1 to TRBJ1-4, with 11 bases matching TRBD1. Germline V gives CDR1 SGHRS, CDR2 YFSETQ. The V gene end was trimmed by 1 base and the J gene end by 8 bases; junction bases not matched to a gene: 4. This CDR3 has 15 amino acids. CDR3 protein: CASSLSGQGGEKLFF. The DNA of the CDR3 is TGCGCCAGCAGCTTGTCGGGACAGGGGGGGGAAAAACTGTTTTTT.

The chain combines TRBV6-2 or TRBV6-3 with TRBJ2-7, with D tentatively TRBD1 (6 bases). The V gene's germline CDR1 is MNHEY and CDR2 SVGEGT. V lost 8 bases and J 2 bases, leaving 13 bases between the germline ends. The CDR3 spans 13 residues. CDR3 in amino acids: CASGDNIPYEQYF. DNA for the CDR3: TGTGCCAGCGGGGACAACATCCCCTACGAGCAGTACTTC.

A word on this clonotype: One base away lies a much larger clone, so this may be a sequencing read error. J is TRBJ2-7 and V is TRBV28; D ambiguous. In germline, CDR1 is MDHEN, CDR2 SYDVKM. The CDR3 sequence is 13 residues long. As DNA, the CDR3 is TGTGCCAGCAGCCCAAGGCAGAGCTACGGGCAGTACTTC. It codes for CASSPRQSYGQYF.